This record looks at one T cell receptor (beta chain) sequence and its context. Its target is unknown. Treatment here: 15 to 20 received Ad26.COV2.S at low or high dose, single or two shots; 5 received placebo; per-sample allocation not given. Day 63 after the first vaccine or placebo injection was the time point for sampling. This sample is drawn from a study of Ad26.COV2.S vaccination and SARS-CoV-2 variants. Study at large: Ad26.COV2.S, an intramuscular injection, was given once or twice 56 days apart. Study findings and constraints: People who got the vaccine or the placebo had similar non-spike TCR breadth. People given the vaccine had a wider spike-specific TCR breadth than placebo recipients did.

Libraries were prepared by immunoSEQ multiplex PCR; TCRdb keeps only in-frame clonotypes and omits some of them. Of over 400,000 clones detected, 92% appear once; the ten largest clones hold roughly 1.7%. The germline V gene has CDR1 KGHSH and CDR2 LQKENI. The CDR3 sequence is 12 residues long. The V end lost 3 bases, the J end lost 12 bases, and 15 bases lay between the germline ends. This specimen was peripheral blood, taken in a trial of Ad26.COV2.S vaccine versus placebo. This sequence was found in a person aged 18-60 years who received the Ad26.COV2.S COVID-19 vaccine or a placebo. V gene TRBV18 combines with J gene TRBJ2-7; possibly TRBD1 or TRBD2 for D (5 bases each). The CDR3 DNA is TGTGCCAGCTCACCGGCGATGGGGGTTCCGTACTTC. Translating it yields CASSPAMGVPYF.